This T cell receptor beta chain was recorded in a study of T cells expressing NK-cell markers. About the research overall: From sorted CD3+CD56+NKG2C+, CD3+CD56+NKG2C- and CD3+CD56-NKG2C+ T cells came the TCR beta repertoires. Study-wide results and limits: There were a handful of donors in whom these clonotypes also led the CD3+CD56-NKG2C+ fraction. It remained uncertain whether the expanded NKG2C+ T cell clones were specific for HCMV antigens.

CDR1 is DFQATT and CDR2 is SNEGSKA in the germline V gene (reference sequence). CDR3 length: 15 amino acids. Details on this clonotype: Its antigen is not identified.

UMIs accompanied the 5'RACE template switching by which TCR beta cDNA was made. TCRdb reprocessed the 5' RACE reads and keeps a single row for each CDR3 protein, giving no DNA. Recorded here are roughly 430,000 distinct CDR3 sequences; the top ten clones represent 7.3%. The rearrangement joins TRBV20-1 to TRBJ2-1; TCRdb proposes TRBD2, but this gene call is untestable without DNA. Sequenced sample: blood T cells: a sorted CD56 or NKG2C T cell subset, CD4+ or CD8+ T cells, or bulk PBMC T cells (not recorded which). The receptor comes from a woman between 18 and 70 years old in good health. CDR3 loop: CSARMALAGGNEQFF.